These T cell receptor beta chains were read from a single sample in a study of radiotherapy plus CTLA-4 blockade in lung cancer. Here immunoSEQ multiplex PCR was the method, and the copy in TCRdb shows in-frame clones only, minus some. Of 81,000 or so clones in the sample, about 79% are singletons; the top ten hold approximately 22%. Sequenced material: peripheral blood, taken from a patient treated with radiotherapy plus ipilimumab. The source of these receptors is a human donor with non-small cell lung cancer whose response to radiotherapy plus ipilimumab could not be evaluated. Some clones in this sample may be carry-over from other donors' samples. CDR3s include the opening cysteine and the closing phenylalanine or tryptophan. A D gene is named only where the DNA matches it firmly. The listing skips clone size in some rows; elsewhere it reads once, few, many or a size class.

cdr3_aa: CSVGLSSGRGELFF
cdr3_nt: TGCAGCGTTGGATTGTCTAGCGGGCGGGGGGAGCTGTTTTTT
clone_size: NA
v_call: TRBV29-1
d_call: TRBD2
j_call: TRBJ2-2

cdr3_aa: CASSLGSGGTDTQYF
cdr3_nt: TGTGCCAGCAGCTTAGGTAGCGGGGGGACAGATACGCAGTATTTT
clone_size: once
v_call: TRBV7-9
d_call: TRBD2
j_call: TRBJ2-3

cdr3_aa: CASSLARTGGEQFF
cdr3_nt: TGTGCCAGCAGCTTAGCCCGGACAGGCGGGGAGCAGTTCTTC
clone_size: NA
v_call: TRBV7-2
d_call: TRBD1
j_call: TRBJ2-1

cdr3_aa: CASAPGTGRDSGNTIYF
cdr3_nt: TGTGCCAGCGCACCGGGGACAGGGCGGGACTCTGGAAACACCATATATTTT
clone_size: once
v_call: TRBV11-3
d_call: TRBD1
j_call: TRBJ1-3

cdr3_aa: CAVRGVTGNTEAFF
cdr3_nt: TGTGCAGTCCGAGGTGTTACGGGAAACACTGAAGCTTTCTTT
clone_size: NA
v_call: TRBV12-2
d_call: NA
j_call: TRBJ1-1

cdr3_aa: CASSLDGAGLGKLFF
cdr3_nt: TGTGCCAGCAGCTTAGATGGGGCAGGCCTGGGAAAACTGTTTTTT
clone_size: NA
v_call: TRBV11-2
d_call: NA
j_call: TRBJ1-4

cdr3_aa: CASSIVLTGENQPQHF
cdr3_nt: TGTGCCAGTAGTATCGTTCTAACGGGAGAGAATCAGCCCCAGCATTTT
clone_size: NA
v_call: TRBV19
d_call: NA
j_call: TRBJ1-5

cdr3_aa: CASSVAPTGQGADTQYF
cdr3_nt: TGTGCCAGCAGCGTAGCCCCAACGGGACAGGGGGCAGATACGCAGTATTTT
clone_size: NA
v_call: TRBV9
d_call: TRBD1
j_call: TRBJ2-3

cdr3_aa: CATSRDPLTGFQETQYF
cdr3_nt: TGTGCCACCAGCAGAGATCCGCTTACAGGGTTCCAAGAGACCCAGTACTTC
clone_size: NA
v_call: TRBV15
d_call: NA
j_call: TRBJ2-5

cdr3_aa: CASSEDPPTLAGGELFF
cdr3_nt: TGTGCCAGCAGTGAAGACCCGCCAACTCTAGCGGGCGGGGAGCTGTTTTTT
clone_size: NA
v_call: TRBV2
d_call: TRBD2
j_call: TRBJ2-2